The rows below give T cell receptor beta chains drawn from one sample of a study of CD8 T cells in ankylosing spondylitis. In TCRdb, the 5' RACE reads were re-called with MiXCR into one record per CDR3 protein. The sample carries just under 350,000 distinct CDR3 sequences, 14% to 15% recorded once. The material sequenced was blood, either unsorted or a sorted T cell fraction (not recorded which). The receptors shown here come from a male donor with ankylosing spondylitis or in good health (not recorded which). Each CDR3 is given with its conserved first and last residue. D genes are given only for firm matches. Where a row states a size, it is once, few, many or the class of an expanded clone; other rows omit it.

d_call	clone_size	v_call	j_call	cdr3_nt	cdr3_aa
TRBD1	few	TRBV24-1	TRBJ2-7	TGTGCCACCAGTGATGGGACAGCTCAGCAGTACTTC	CATSDGTAQQYF
-	-	TRBV20-1	TRBJ2-7	TGCAGTGCTAGACGTTGGGGAAGAGGATACGAGCAGTACTTC	CSARRWGRGYEQYF
TRBD2	few	TRBV18	TRBJ2-1	TGTGCCAGCTCACCAGTGGGCGGGAGCGGCAATGAGCAGTTCTTC	CASSPVGGSGNEQFF
-	-	TRBV5-1	TRBJ2-7	TGCGCCAGCCGGGGGCTAGCGGCCACCTACGAGCAGTACTTC	CASRGLAATYEQYF
TRBD1	few	TRBV5-5	TRBJ1-2	TGTGCCAGCAGCTACGACTCGGGACAGGGGAACTATGGCTACACCTTC	CASSYDSGQGNYGYTF
-	few	TRBV7-9	TRBJ2-7	TGTGCCAGCAGCACCCACCAGGGGAACTACGAGCAGTACTTC	CASSTHQGNYEQYF
TRBD1	many	TRBV7-9	TRBJ2-5	TGTGCCAGCAGCTTAATGGGACAGGGGTTGAAGACCCAGTACTTC	CASSLMGQGLKTQYF
TRBD1	few	TRBV12-3/TRBV12-4	TRBJ2-3	TGTGCCAGCAGTCTCAGGGGGCCGGGAGATACGCAGTATTTT	CASSLRGPGDTQYF
TRBD1	-	TRBV5-1	TRBJ2-2	TGCGCCAGCAGCTTGGTCGGACAGGGGTTGCCCGGGGAGCTGTTTTTT	CASSLVGQGLPGELFF
-	many	TRBV12-3/TRBV12-4	TRBJ1-2	TGTGCCAGCAGTTTCTTAACACGGGACTATGGCTACACCTTC	CASSFLTRDYGYTF
-	few	TRBV30	TRBJ2-5	TGTGCCTGGAGTGACCTCGCGGGGGAGACCCAGTACTTC	CAWSDLAGETQYF
TRBD2	-	TRBV5-5	TRBJ2-1	TGTGCCAGCAGCTCATCCGGGACTAGCGACTTCCAGGAGCAGTTCTTC	CASSSSGTSDFQEQFF
-	-	TRBV20-1	TRBJ1-1	TGCAGTGCCACCCCCCGGAACACTGAAGCTTTCTTT	CSATPRNTEAFF
TRBD1	many	TRBV7-8	TRBJ2-2	TGTGCCAGCAGCGCGTGGGGACAGGCAAACACCGGGGAGCTGTTTTTT	CASSAWGQANTGELFF
-	-	TRBV11-2	TRBJ2-7	TGTGCCAGCAGCCCTCCCTGGGCGTCCGAGCAGTACTTC	CASSPPWASEQYF
-	many	TRBV5-1	TRBJ2-3	TGCGCCAGCAGCTTGGAACTTACGCAGTATTTT	CASSLELTQYF
-	few	TRBV12-3/TRBV12-4	TRBJ2-7	TGTGCCAGCAGTTTCCGGACACGGAACGAGCAGTACTTC	CASSFRTRNEQYF
-	many	TRBV5-1	TRBJ1-1	TGCGCCAGCCGGTGGGGTGCAGACACTGAAGCTTTCTTT	CASRWGADTEAFF
TRBD2	-	TRBV9	TRBJ2-7	TGTGCCAGCAGCCCAACCGGGACTAGATCCTACGAGCAGTACTTC	CASSPTGTRSYEQYF